Listed below are T cell receptor beta chains from one sample, sequenced in a study of monozygotic twins with inflammatory bowel disease. TCRdb reprocessed the 5' RACE reads, keeping one entry per CDR3 protein, no DNA. In all, the sample yields approximately 330,000 distinct CDR3 sequences. The specimen was blood. The receptors stem from a human donor with ulcerative colitis or Crohn's disease, or a healthy co-twin of an affected twin (not recorded which). Each CDR3 is given with its conserved first and last residue.

V	length	J	CDR3
TRBV4-1	20	TRBJ2-5	CASSPGLAGGIKKYQETQYF
TRBV28	15	TRBJ1-6	CASSSPDVGRLPLHF
TRBV2	11	TRBJ1-1	CASSERGEAFF
TRBV12-3/TRBV12-4	13	TRBJ2-1	CASSPGPRQGQFF
TRBV25-1	15	TRBJ2-1	CASSYDGPDYNEQFF
TRBV6-1	15	TRBJ1-2	CASYKRAFGQNGYTF
TRBV19	16	TRBJ2-1	CASSIGLAGDPNEQFF
TRBV7-8	13	TRBJ2-4	CASSLLGENIQYF
TRBV4-3	17	TRBJ2-3	CASSQDRGGGAADTQYF
TRBV15	16	TRBJ1-5	CATRPVDSSFGQPQHF
TRBV5-5	18	TRBJ2-1	CASSRSVPGYSDKNEQFF
TRBV15	14	TRBJ1-2	CATSREFGGYGYTF
TRBV20-1	14	TRBJ1-2	CSARDLQNVDGYTF
TRBV7-6	12	TRBJ1-2	CASSDSGRGYTF
TRBV5-1	15	TRBJ2-7	CASSLELQGGYEQYF
TRBV4-3	15	TRBJ2-7	CASSPIRGQGSEQYF
TRBV12-3/TRBV12-4	13	TRBJ2-7	CASSLFLTDEQYF
TRBV20-1	15	TRBJ1-3	CSAIAGGGSGNTIYF
TRBV20-1	15	TRBJ2-4	CSASRSGLAKNIQYF
TRBV5-4	15	TRBJ1-2	CASSLDRGSNYGYTF
TRBV7-9	14	TRBJ1-2	CASSLGSTTYGYTF
TRBV4-1	14	TRBJ1-5	CASRPTGSNQPQHF
TRBV5-4	13	TRBJ2-7	CASSLSHSYEQYF
TRBV19	16	TRBJ2-6	CASSILPTTGANVLTF